These T cell receptor beta chains were read from a single sample in a study of blood T cell repertoires in COVID-19. The assay was immunoSEQ multiplex PCR, and TCRdb's table has in-frame clones only and misses some. This table holds 45,000 to 50,000 clones, about 86% found once. Sequenced sample: peripheral blood. These receptors were collected from a human donor in a cohort sampled during active COVID-19. The CDR3 runs from the conserved cysteine through the conserved F or W.

V: TRBV5-8; CDR3: CASSLDSGGAYNEQFF
V: TRBV6-5; CDR3: CASSVQGGNQPQHF
V: TRBV9; CDR3: CASSEGDKADYGYTF
V: TRBV2; CDR3: CASSETAYEQYF
V: TRBV5-1; CDR3: CASSTGQSYEQYF
V: TRBV9; CDR3: CASTETSGGQETQYF
V: TRBV27; CDR3: CASSLPGVNTEAFF
V: TRBV27; CDR3: CASRKVGGVRGYTF
V: TRBV5-1; CDR3: CASSTTGGNNSPLHF
V: TRBV6-5; CDR3: CASSYHGTGLGAFF
V: TRBV7-6; CDR3: CASSLYGTGKPGELFF
V: TRBV7-2; CDR3: CASSLTGANYGYTF
V: TRBV3-1/TRBV3-2; CDR3: CASSLIRDRSKDTQYF
V: TRBV4-1; CDR3: CASSRSGEKHEQYF
V: TRBV6-2/TRBV6-3; CDR3: CASSYRDITDTQYF
V: TRBV30; CDR3: CAWQQGFGYTF
V: TRBV18; CDR3: CASSSSDSSSNYGYTF
V: TRBV5-4; CDR3: CASSLERAGVYEQYF
V: TRBV12-3/TRBV12-4; CDR3: CASTLAELNEQFF
V: TRBV2; CDR3: CAGAGTGYYGYTF
V: TRBV7-9; CDR3: CASSFRGAPYNEQFF
V: TRBV10-1; CDR3: CASVISLIEKLFF
V: TRBV12-3/TRBV12-4; CDR3: CASTRQGSYEQYF
V: TRBV9; CDR3: CASSGTGNQPQHF
V: TRBV9; CDR3: CASSVQGTTQETQYF
V: TRBV18; CDR3: CASSTTGSSSYEQYF
V: TRBV6-2/TRBV6-3; CDR3: CASSYPESSSYNEQFF
V: TRBV7-9; CDR3: CASSRTGGHTDTQYF
V: TRBV5-1; CDR3: CASSFPRQGSYEQYF
V: TRBV15; CDR3: CATSGGPGNTEAFF
V: TRBV9; CDR3: CASTRGGAPDTQYF
V: TRBV19; CDR3: CASTLDSGNTIYF
V: TRBV27; CDR3: CASSQDRGDQPQHF
V: TRBV13; CDR3: CASSLKAGDTQYF
V: TRBV4-1; CDR3: CASSPLVGGYGYTF
V: TRBV9; CDR3: CASSAQGYEQYF
V: TRBV7-7; CDR3: CASSGTGRNEQFF
V: TRBV6-2/TRBV6-3; CDR3: CASSFTSGTTQETQYF